This passage covers 18 T cell receptor beta chains from one sample sequenced in a study of blood T cell repertoires in COVID-19. Libraries were prepared by immunoSEQ multiplex PCR; TCRdb keeps only in-frame clonotypes and omits some of them. The table records some 400,000 clones, roughly 91% of them present only once. The sample taken for sequencing was PBMCs or T cells enriched from blood (not recorded which). The source of these receptors is a woman aged 25 to 39 who had recovered from COVID-19.

V and J are TRBV2 and TRBJ1-1; D gene ambiguous. CDR1 SNHLY and CDR2 FYNNEI come from the germline V gene. The CDR3 loop spans 12 amino acids. Between the trimmed V and J ends, which lost 7 bases and 2 bases, there was a span of 8 bases. The CDR3 region has the DNA TGTGCCAGCACACCTAGTAACACTGAAGCTTTCTTT. Translation gives CASTPSNTEAFF.

CDR3 region: CSASLIGYGYTF. Here the CDR3 DNA reads TGCAGTGCTAGTCTAATCGGCTATGGCTACACCTTC. The chain recombines TRBV20-1 with TRBJ1-2, with D unclear. Germline CDR1 and CDR2: DFQATT and SNEGSKA (reference sequence). The CDR3 runs to 12 residues. The V end was cut by 3 bases, the J end by 4 bases, with 9 bases between.

This clone has only one observation. V is TRBV18 and J is TRBJ2-7; 9 bases fit TRBD2. Per the germline V gene, CDR1 is KGHSH and CDR2 is LQKENI. This CDR3 is 16 amino acids long. Trimming removed 0 bases from V and 4 bases from J; junction bases left unmatched: 7. CDR3 coding DNA: TGTGCCAGCTCACCACCGGGGGTAGCGGGAGTGTACGAGCAGTACTTC. Protein: CASSPPGVAGVYEQYF.

V is TRBV4-2 and J is TRBJ2-7; D is unclear. Germline CDR1 is LGHNA and CDR2 is YNFKEQ. Trimming left V 3 bases short and J 7 bases short, with 13 bases between. The CDR3 is 13 amino acids. DNA of the CDR3: TGTGCCAGCAGCCACAGCCCCTCGAGGGAGCAGTACTTC. Protein sequence: CASSHSPSREQYF.

The rearrangement joins TRBV7-3 to TRBJ2-7; 8 bases map to TRBD1. Germline assignment: CDR1 SGHTA and CDR2 FQGTGA. The junction had 6 bases not matched to a gene; V was cut back by 4 bases and J by 1 base. This CDR3 region has 15 residues. CDR3 DNA: TGTGCCAGCAGCTCAGGACAGGGACGTTCCTACGAGCAGTACTTC. This encodes CASSSGQGRSYEQYF.

J is TRBJ1-2 and V is TRBV11-2; no definite D call. The V gene lost 2 bases and the J gene lost 6 bases, with 19 bases spanning the gap. CDR3 length: 16 amino acids. Germline CDR1 SGHAT, CDR2 FQNNGV. CDR3 sequence (DNA): TGTGCCAGCAGCTTAACCATTCGAGGGCTCGGCGATGGCTACACCTTC. It translates to CASSLTIRGLGDGYTF. Variable domain in full (rest from reference TRBV11-2 and TRBJ1-2): EAGVAQSPRYKIIEKRQSVAFWCNPISGHATLYWYQQILGQGPKLLIQFQNNGVVDDSQLPKDRFSAERLKGVDSTLKIQPAKLEDSAVYLCASSLTIRGLGDGYTFGSGTRLTVV.

This sequence joins TRBV2 and TRBJ1-3; no clear D. The CDR3 covers 15 residues. From germline, CDR1 is SNHLY and CDR2 FYNNEI. V dropped 3 bases and J dropped 2 bases, with 11 bases sitting between them. The CDR3 is CASSDRFGAGNTIYF. For the CDR3, the DNA is TGTGCCAGCAGTGATCGTTTCGGTGCTGGAAACACCATATATTTT. The complete variable domain, with remaining parts taken from reference TRBV2 and TRBJ1-3, reads EPEVTQTPSHQVTQMGQEVILRCVPISNHLYFYWYRQILGQKVEFLVSFYNNEISEKSEIFDDQFSVERPDGSNFTLKIRSTKLEDSAMYFCASSDRFGAGNTIYFGEGSWLTVV.

The chain joins TRBV28 to TRBJ2-7; 12 nucleotides line up with TRBD1. With 3 bases clipped from V and 5 bases from J, the junction kept 11 bases outside the gene matches. The V gene's germline CDR1 is MDHEN and CDR2 SYDVKM. There are 17 residues in the CDR3. CDR3 coding DNA: TGTGCCAGCAGTTTCTTTCCCATGGGGACAGGGGGCGACGAGCAGTACTTC. As protein: CASSFFPMGTGGDEQYF.

V and J are TRBV5-1 and TRBJ2-2; D gene uncertain. CDR3 length: 13 residues. The V end lost 1 base, the J end lost 3 bases, and 4 bases lay between the germline ends. Looked up from germline, CDR1 is SGHRS and CDR2 is YFSETQ. The CDR3 loop is CASSLPDTGELFF. The CDR3 DNA reads TGCGCCAGCAGCTTGCCCGACACCGGGGAGCTGTTTTTT.

The V gene is TRBV5-1, the J gene TRBJ2-2; 7 bases match TRBD1. The CDR3 runs 15 residues. V lost 2 bases, J lost 6 bases, and 7 bases stayed unmatched. Germline V gene lookup returns CDR1 SGHRS and CDR2 YFSETQ. The CDR3 here is CASSFTGADAGELFF. CDR3 nucleotides: TGCGCCAGCAGCTTCACAGGGGCCGACGCCGGGGAGCTGTTTTTT.

The rearrangement joins TRBV12-3 or TRBV12-4 to TRBJ2-6; no firm D call. Trimming took off 3 bases at V and 4 bases at J, with 4 bases between the two ends. This CDR3 has 13 amino acids. CDR3 sequence: CASSFSGANVLTF. CDR3 bases: TGTGCCAGCAGTTTCTCCGGGGCCAACGTCCTGACTTTC.

The V call is TRBV21-1, the J call TRBJ2-7; no DNA check was done on the table's D call, TRBD1. TRBV21-1 is shown as a pseudogene. This CDR3 is 18 amino acids long. The CDR3 sequence: CASSKVGASGQKRYEQYF. In DNA, the CDR3 is TGTGCCAGCAGCAAAGTGGGAGCCTCGGGACAGAAACGATACGAGCAGTACTTC.

The chain links TRBV11-2 to TRBJ1-3, with D tentatively TRBD1 (5 bases). Germline V gene data show CDR1 as SGHAT and CDR2 as FQNNGV. There are 16 residues in the CDR3. Between the trimmed V and J ends, which lost 1 base and 0 bases, there was a span of 10 bases. The CDR3 nucleotides read TGTGCCAGCAGCTTAGTCACAGGAAGCTCTGGAAACACCATATATTTT. This translates into CASSLVTGSSGNTIYF.

The chain is built from TRBV10-3 and TRBJ2-6; weak D call: TRBD2 (6 bases). The CDR3 is 15 amino acids. CDR1 and CDR2 from the germline V gene are ENHRY and SYGVKD. The V end lost 3 bases, the J end lost 2 bases, and 8 bases lay between the germline ends. CDR3: CAISDGGTGANVLTF. DNA for the CDR3: TGTGCCATCAGTGACGGAGGGACTGGGGCCAACGTCCTGACTTTC.

A word on this clone: Other DNA sequences of this sample code for an identical CDR3. V and J are TRBV7-9 and TRBJ2-7; a weak D match, TRBD1 (5 bases). Trimming shortened V by 4 bases and J by 1 base, and 8 bases separated the two germline ends. Per the germline V gene, CDR1 is SEHNR and CDR2 is FQNEAQ (reference sequence). This CDR3 has 13 amino acids. Written as DNA, the CDR3 is TGTGCCAGCAGCTCCCAGGGTTCCTACGAGCAGTACTTC. Residues: CASSSQGSYEQYF.

The chain has TRBV19 and TRBJ2-7, with 7 bases that match TRBD2. The trim removed 7 bases at V and 9 bases at J, leaving 12 bases unmatched. Germline V gene lookup returns CDR1 LNHDA and CDR2 SQIVND (reference sequence). The CDR3 covers 13 residues. This chain's CDR3 is CASKASGTFRQYF. CDR3 nucleotide sequence: TGTGCCAGTAAGGCTAGCGGTACTTTTCGGCAGTACTTC.

The chain combines TRBV19 with TRBJ1-2; 7 bases line up with TRBD1. The CDR3 has 13 residues. V lost 7 bases to trimming and J lost 3 bases; unmatched junction nucleotides: 5. Germline V gene lookup returns CDR1 LNHDA and CDR2 SQIVND (reference sequence). The CDR3 DNA reads as TGTGCCAGTAATACAGGGGACTACTATGGCTACACCTTC. Translated: CASNTGDYYGYTF.

This clone has a single count. The chain couples TRBV19 to TRBJ2-3, with D possibly being TRBD2 (6 bases). V gave up 1 base and J gave up 1 base, with 12 bases separating them. Germline loops: CDR1 LNHDA, CDR2 SQIVND (reference sequence). The CDR3 runs 16 residues. CDR3 amino acids: CASSIALAFGTDTQYF. The DNA of the CDR3 is TGTGCCAGTAGTATAGCACTAGCCTTCGGCACAGATACGCAGTATTTT.